This T cell receptor (beta chain) was sequenced in a study of OX40 agonist ivuxolimab in advanced cancers. Study at large: Two cutaneous melanoma patients and one hepatocellular carcinoma patient, three in all, had partial responses. Study-level results: Clonal expansion was among the lowest in partial responders at 0.1-3.0 mg/kg, especially CD8+.

Sequencing used immunoSEQ multiplex PCR; TCRdb keeps in-frame clones, though not all of them. The sample yields around 37,000 clones, around 83% seen once. This clone was recorded a few times. Its target is unknown. V was shortened by 3 bases and J by 10 bases, with 8 bases between the two germline ends. The CDR3 is made up of 10 amino acids. CDR1 is SGDLS and CDR2 is YYNGEE in the germline V gene. Sample: CD4+ or CD8+ T cells sorted from blood, taken in a trial of the OX40 agonist ivuxolimab. The receptor was isolated from an adult with an advanced solid tumor such as melanoma, head and neck, liver or kidney cancer. The chain combines TRBV9 with TRBJ2-7; D is ambiguous. The CDR3 spells CASSGPRQYF. CDR3 sequence (DNA): TGTGCCAGCAGCGGGCCCCGCCAGTACTTC.